This T cell receptor beta chain was identified in a study of cytomegalovirus exposure and HLA in healthy donors. Regarding the study as a whole: Exclusion applied to some V segments, including TRBV6-2 and TRBV6-3, as they were indistinguishable. Researchers reported from a later analysis that most CMV-associated TCR beta chains appeared HLA-restricted.

The PCR had 60 Vbeta and 13 Jbeta primers. Here immunoSEQ multiplex PCR was the method, and the copy in TCRdb shows in-frame clones only, minus some. This table has 100,000 to 150,000 clones, roughly a tenth appearing once. The CDR3 sequence is 15 residues long. Trimming shortened V by 5 bases and J by 5 bases, and 18 bases separated the two germline ends. Per the germline V gene, CDR1 is SEHNR and CDR2 is FQNEAQ (reference sequence). This clone was seen more than once but under ten times. Antigen: not known. This sample also contains other DNA sequences that code for the same CDR3. V and J are TRBV7-9 and TRBJ1-2; D perhaps matches TRBD1 (5 bases). This receptor was taken from a woman younger than 35 in good health and CMV-seropositive. Sequencing used PBMCs. CDR3: CASSRTGTAHYGYTF. The DNA for the CDR3 is TGTGCCAGCAGCCGCACCGGGACTGCTCATTATGGCTACACCTTC.